This TCR beta chain was profiled in a study of somatic mutations in cytotoxic T cells in rheumatoid arthritis (dated 2017 in TCRdb). For the study in its entirety: A FACSAria II or Sony SH800 was used to flow-sort some V beta antibody-stained T-cell populations at nearly 100% purity, and TCRB sequencing was also done on sorted V beta1+ cells. TCRB deep sequencing covered roughly 60 patients with rheumatoid arthritis along with about 20 healthy controls. Patients and controls did not essentially differ in median age, which was nearly identical between the groups. In newly diagnosed rheumatoid arthritis without treatment, the study examined if expanded CD8+ T-cell clones harbor somatic mutations, relying on TCRB deep sequencing to characterize clonality.

What the work shows at the level of the full study, not this receptor alone: CD8+ clonality increased with age in patients (Spearman r ≈ 0.49) but not in healthy controls. CD8+ T-cell clonality in rheumatoid arthritis patients was not significantly different from that in age-matched healthy controls. The expanded CD8+ clones had unknown antigen targets, and not appearing in virus-specific databases did not rule out that they were virus-specific. The slight underrepresentation of TRBV07 in patients was not corrected for multiple comparisons. In about an eighth of the roughly 60 patients the largest CD8+ clone exceeded 20% of CD8+ cells, and several identical CD8+ TCRB sequences were shared between blood and synovial fluid.

The CDR3 starts with the cysteine, ends with the phenylalanine, and has 12 residues. The read is trimmed to its CDR3 DNA, 36 bases read in frame from base 1. Reading the germline V gene gives CDR1 MDHEN and CDR2 SYDVKM. Trimmed from V: 6 bases; trimmed from J: 5 bases; junction bases lacking a gene match: 4. Genomic DNA underwent TCRB CDR3 sequencing using the immunoSEQ assay. The authors' analysis ran thus. Nothing other than productive TCRB rearrangements was included in the analyses. Clonality was calculated as a Shannon entropy-based productive clonality index, and a clone was defined by a unique TCRB CDR3 sequence. Repertoire overlap between two samples was calculated from the template counts of each clone relative to total templates per sample. A correlation with a Spearman r of more than 0.6 was found between V-gene usage by flow cytometry and V-gene usage by TCRB sequencing. This immuneACCESS table, as held by TCRdb, lists in-frame sequences with V and J called but not all clones. Of the missing ones, under half trace to an unresolved V gene in checked studies; the others have no known cause. V and J calls and clone size are those listed in that table; D and trimming were worked out from the DNA. This sample gives roughly 35,000 clones in total; roughly 80% of them show up just once. The ten largest clones take up more than 2.5% of the sample.

For this clone: Its antigen remains undetermined. There are no base qualities to consult, and no much larger clone falls within one base.

The 15 to 20 healthy controls were blood donors whose buffy coats were used; they had a median age of approximately 59 years (range about 21-70), and more than 45% were female. Flow cytometry confirmed the purity of CD4+ and CD8+ cells that had been isolated by positive magnetic bead selection on an AutoMACS. Ficoll-Paque PLUS density gradient separation was used to isolate peripheral blood mononuclear cells. DNA from CD4-enriched, CD8-enriched or PBMC samples was extracted using Nucleospin Tissue or Tissue XS kits and then quantified on a Qubit 2.0 fluorometer. The V and J segments used are TRBV28 and TRBJ2-7; 7 bases in between match TRBD1. Sequenced sample: CD8+ T cells sorted from blood. This clonotype originated in a man aged 40-49 years in good health. The CDR3 reads as follows: CASRPTGDEQYF. The bases read TGTGCCAGCAGACCCACAGGGGACGAGCAGTACTTC.